This T cell receptor (beta chain) originates from a study of CD8 T cells in Susac syndrome. Study-level background: Patients with Susac syndrome were therapy-naive, on corticosteroids, or on intravenous immunoglobulin alone at blood draw. Study conclusions and caveats: The study recognized that the number of individuals in its TCR sequencing and HLA analysis was relatively small. There were some 16 Susac-specific public clones in total CD8+ repertoires and 5 or 6 in CD8+ TEMRA repertoires.

Random hexamers primed reverse transcription of about 0.5 to 1 ug RNA. One entry per CDR3 protein, called by TCRdb with MiXCR from the immunoSEQ multiplex PCR reads. In the table there are nearly 110,000 distinct CDR3 sequences, 94% of which are singletons. Sequencing targeted TCR beta in T cells from blood (CD8+ and CD4+). The sample holds one count of this clonotype. Its antigen remains unknown. This CDR3 has 13 amino acids. V shed 3 bases and J shed 4 bases, with 4 bases lying between them. Germline V gene sequence: CDR1 PRHDT, CDR2 FYEKMQ (reference sequence). Sequences were obtained from CD8+ T cells from PBMCs. V gene TRBV13 combines with J gene TRBJ1-6, with D hard to call. This TCR came from a human donor with Susac syndrome. The CDR3 coding sequence is TGTGCCAGCAGCTTGGGATATAATTCACCCCTCCACTTT. Amino acids: CASSLGYNSPLHF. Using reference TRBV13 and TRBJ1-6 for the parts outside the CDR3, the full variable domain is AAGVIQSPRHLIKEKRETATLKCYPIPRHDTVYWYQQGPGQDPQFLISFYEKMQSDKGSIPDRFSAQQFSDYHSELNMSSLELGDSALYFCASSLGYNSPLHFGNGTRLTVT.